This T cell receptor (beta chain) stems from a study of PD-L1 blockade in urothelial cancer. As for the study in general: Previous chemotherapy exposure amounted to 0 to 3 regimens for patients.

Urothelial carcinoma, locally advanced or metastatic, affected the patients. Sequencing was performed with immunoSEQ multiplex PCR; in TCRdb, only in-frame clones are kept and a portion is missing. This sample yields 50,000 to 55,000 clones, of which roughly 80% are seen a single time; more than 3.5% belongs to the top ten. This CDR3 is 14 amino acids long. CDR1 SGHNT and CDR2 YENEEA come from the germline V gene. Trimming removed 0 bases at V and 1 base at J, with 6 bases between. V is TRBV11-3 and J is TRBJ1-1, with no clear D. This clonotype was obtained from a man in his 70s with urothelial cancer. The sample here was PBMCs, taken around atezolizumab (anti-PD-L1) treatment. The CDR3 nucleotides are TGTGCCAGCAGCTTAGAGGGAGGGAACACTGAAGCTTTCTTT. Translation: CASSLEGGNTEAFF. The entire variable domain, with the rest obtained from reference TRBV11-3 and TRBJ1-1, is as follows: EAGVVQSPRYKIIEKKQPVAFWCNPISGHNTLYWYLQNLGQGPELLIRYENEEAVDDSQLPKDRFSAERLKGVDSTLKIQPAELGDSAVYLCASSLEGGNTEAFFGQGTRLTVV.